This entry lists 27 T cell receptor beta chains sequenced from one sample in a study of blood T cell repertoires in COVID-19 (dated by TCRdb to about 2020). The protocol used for the library was the immunoSEQ multiplex PCR assay. Not all clones reach the TCRdb copy of this immuneACCESS table, which keeps in-frame sequences only. Checked studies attribute under half of the gap to unresolved V genes and leave the rest unexplained. The sample data list around 110,000 clones, and 86% of these were observed just once. The ten largest clones capture about 4.5% of the sample. The specimen was peripheral blood. All receptors derive from a middle-aged man with acute or convalescent COVID-19.

This chain links TRBV11-2 with TRBJ2-7; tentative D call: TRBD2 (5 bases). Germline V gene sequence: CDR1 SGHAT, CDR2 FQNNGV. The CDR3 covers 11 residues. Between the trimmed V and J ends, which lost 3 bases and 6 bases, there was a span of 6 bases. CDR3 DNA: TGTGCCAGCAGCTTCCGGGGCGAGCAGTACTTC. It is translated as CASSFRGEQYF. The full variable domain, in which reference TRBV11-2 and TRBJ2-7 provide the parts outside the CDR3, is EAGVAQSPRYKIIEKRQSVAFWCNPISGHATLYWYQQILGQGPKLLIQFQNNGVVDDSQLPKDRFSAERLKGVDSTLKIQPAKLEDSAVYLCASSFRGEQYFGPGTRLTVT.

The chain employs TRBV5-1 and TRBJ2-5; TRBD1 is a possible D gene (5 bases). V gave up 5 bases and J gave up 4 bases, with 9 bases separating them. The germline CDR1 and CDR2 sequences are SGHRS and YFSETQ. The CDR3 totals 12 residues. The CDR3 here is CASSLTGETQYF. CDR3 bases: TGCGCCAGCAGTTTAACAGGAGAGACCCAGTACTTC.

J is TRBJ1-2 and V is TRBV4-3; D gene uncertain. With 4 bases removed from V and 2 bases from J, the gap between germline ends came to 11 bases. The germline V gene has CDR1 LGHNA and CDR2 YSLEER. The CDR3 totals 14 residues. CDR3 sequence reads: CASSRGRENYGYTF. DNA of the CDR3: TGCGCCAGCAGCCGAGGGAGGGAGAACTATGGCTACACCTTC.

This chain joins TRBV9 and TRBJ2-1, with TRBD2 matching 9 bases. Germline-derived CDR1 and CDR2 are SGDLS and YYNGEE. After removal of 0 bases from V and 9 bases from J, the junction contained 7 bases not matched to a gene. CDR3 size: 15 residues. This chain's CDR3 is CASSVVAGGLGEQFF. In nucleotides, the CDR3 is TGTGCCAGCAGCGTAGTTGCGGGAGGGCTCGGTGAGCAGTTCTTC.

V usage is TRBV7-6 and J usage is TRBJ1-5, with D possibly matching TRBD1 (6 bases). This CDR3 contains 13 residues. Trimming took off 3 bases at V and 5 bases at J, with 8 bases between the two ends. Germline V CDR1 and CDR2: SGHVS, FNYEAQ. The CDR3 DNA reads TGTGCCAGCAGCTTGGACAGTGATCAGCCCCAGCATTTT. Translating gives CASSLDSDQPQHF.

This clone was counted once. CDR3 sequence (DNA): TGTGCCAGCAGGTCCGGGACAGGGGGCAATCAGCCCCAGCATTTT. Its translation is CASRSGTGGNQPQHF. The rearrangement joins TRBV6-6 to TRBJ1-5; TRBD1 matches at 10 bases. CDR1 and CDR2 (germline): MNHNY, SVGAGI (reference sequence). The V segment lost 6 bases and the J segment 2 bases; nucleotides outside the gene matches: 4. The CDR3 contains 15 residues.

The J gene is TRBJ1-1, the V gene TRBV10-3; 10 nucleotides line up with TRBD1. Trimming at V came to 3 bases and at J to 4 bases, leaving 11 bases not matched to a gene. This CDR3 is built from 17 residues. The germline V gene has CDR1 ENHRY and CDR2 SYGVKD. The CDR3 reads CAISESGTGVMITEAFF. CDR3 bases: TGTGCCATCAGTGAATCTGGGACAGGGGTCATGATCACTGAAGCTTTCTTT.

This chain links TRBV6-5 with TRBJ1-2; 7 positions agree with TRBD1. CDR3 length equals 12 residues. The germline V gene encodes CDR1 MNHEY and CDR2 SVGAGI. The trim removed 8 bases at V and 8 bases at J, leaving 8 bases unmatched. In DNA, the CDR3 is TGTGCCAGCTATAAGGGGGCGCGGGGCTACACCTTC. This gives the protein CASYKGARGYTF.

The chain employs TRBV30 and TRBJ2-1, with TRBD1 as a possible D gene (5 bases). V lost 3 bases, J lost 7 bases, and 16 bases lay in between. CDR1 is GTSNPN and CDR2 is SVGIG in the germline V gene (reference sequence). This CDR3 spans 14 amino acids. Here the CDR3 reads CAWSPRGARNEQFF. The DNA for the CDR3 is TGTGCCTGGAGCCCGCGTGGGGCGCGGAATGAGCAGTTCTTC.

The CDR3 spells CASSPYSLRNTEAFF. The DNA of the CDR3 is TGTGCCAGCAGCCCCTATTCCTTGAGGAACACTGAAGCTTTCTTT. The chain has TRBV27 and TRBJ1-1; no clear D gene. This CDR3 has 15 amino acids. Trimming removed 6 bases from V and 1 base from J, with 15 bases in between. The germline gives CDR1 MNHEY, CDR2 SMNVEV (reference sequence).

The chain employs TRBV11-3 and TRBJ2-3; D possibly corresponds to TRBD1 (5 bases). Trimming took off 3 bases at V and 3 bases at J, with 13 bases between the two ends. The V gene's germline CDR1 is SGHNT and CDR2 YENEEA. The CDR3 consists of 15 residues. The CDR3 loop is CASSFRKGATDTQYF. In nucleotides, the CDR3 is TGTGCCAGCAGCTTCCGAAAAGGGGCGACAGATACGCAGTATTTT.

The V and J genes are TRBV5-6 and TRBJ2-2; D might be TRBD1 (5 bases). CDR3 size: 14 residues. Germline V gene data show CDR1 as SGHDT and CDR2 as YYEEEE. The V end lost 5 bases, the J end lost 8 bases, and 16 bases lay between the germline ends. The CDR3 coding sequence is TGTGCCAGCAGTCTCCGACAGAACTTAGGGGAGCTGTTTTTT. Its translation is CASSLRQNLGELFF.

This sequence joins TRBV5-6 and TRBJ1-1; D possibly corresponds to TRBD1 (5 bases). The V end lost 2 bases, the J end lost 5 bases, and 16 bases lay between the germline ends. The V gene's germline CDR1 is SGHDT and CDR2 YYEEEE. There are 15 residues in the CDR3. This CDR3 is CASSFSSSGNTEAFF. The CDR3 nucleotides are TGTGCCAGCAGCTTCTCTTCATCAGGGAATACTGAAGCTTTCTTT.

The chain combines TRBV7-9 with TRBJ2-1; TRBD2 matches at 14 bases. CDR1 and CDR2 (germline): SEHNR, FQNEAQ (reference sequence). There are 17 residues in the CDR3. V shed 5 bases, J shed 5 bases, and the junction held 8 bases outside the gene matches. The CDR3 spells CASSPGTSGSVDNEQFF. CDR3 in DNA: TGTGCCAGCAGCCCCGGGACTAGCGGGAGTGTAGACAATGAGCAGTTCTTC.

V and J are TRBV4-1 and TRBJ2-1, with D possibly being TRBD2 (5 bases). V lost 4 bases and J 4 bases, leaving 17 bases between the germline ends. CDR1 is MGHRA, CDR2 YSYEKL, per germline. The CDR3 loop spans 16 amino acids. The CDR3 here is CASSLGGSPIYNEQFF. In DNA, the CDR3 is TGCGCCAGCAGCCTGGGTGGGAGTCCCATATACAATGAGCAGTTCTTC.

The genes are TRBV6-5 and TRBJ2-1; D might be TRBD1 (6 bases). The CDR3 has 14 residues. The germline V gene encodes CDR1 MNHEY and CDR2 SVGAGI. Trimming cost V 7 bases and J 10 bases, with 20 bases left between them. Here the CDR3 DNA reads TGTGCCAGCACCGACAACCTTACGGGACAAGAGCAGTTCTTC. Encoded protein: CASTDNLTGQEQFF.

The chain links TRBV30 to TRBJ1-5; D ambiguous. There are 14 residues in the CDR3. V was clipped by 0 bases and J by 1 base, with 7 bases between them. CDR1 and CDR2 (germline): GTSNPN, SVGIG (reference sequence). The CDR3 DNA follows: TGTGCCTGGAGTGTACAGCGGAGCAATCAGCCCCAGCATTTT. Its protein product is CAWSVQRSNQPQHF.

This chain connects TRBV30 to TRBJ1-2; TRBD1 matches at 9 bases. The germline V gene has CDR1 GTSNPN and CDR2 SVGIG (reference sequence). V shed 2 bases, J shed 4 bases, and the junction held 2 bases outside the gene matches. This CDR3 is built from 13 residues. CDR3 in amino acids: CAWSPDRGYGYTF. Here the CDR3 DNA reads TGTGCCTGGAGTCCGGACAGGGGCTATGGCTACACCTTC. Full variable domain (outside the CDR3, taken from reference TRBV30 and TRBJ1-2): SQTIHQWPATLVQPVGSPLSLECTVEGTSNPNLYWYRQAAGRGLQLLFYSVGIGQISSEVPQNLSASRPQDRQFILSSKKLLLSDSGFYLCAWSPDRGYGYTFGSGTRLTVV.

This clone was observed a few times. The chain recombines TRBV5-4 with TRBJ2-3, with 10 bases identical to TRBD2. Per germline, CDR1 SGHNT and CDR2 YYREEE (reference sequence). J was trimmed by 8 bases and V by 3 bases; bases with no gene match: 6. The CDR3 is 14 amino acids. The CDR3 DNA reads as TGTGCCAGCAGCTCCCTAGCGGGAGCGGGTACGCAGTATTTT. Translating gives CASSSLAGAGTQYF.

The J gene is TRBJ2-3, the V gene TRBV14, with D unresolved. V was cut by 9 bases and J by 6 bases, with 13 bases left in between. The CDR3 loop spans 12 amino acids. Germline CDR1 and CDR2: SGHDN and FVKESK. In DNA, the CDR3 is TGTGCCAGTAGTAAATGGGCGGATACGCAGTATTTT. Protein product: CASSKWADTQYF.

CDR3 in DNA: TGCGCCAGCAGCCACCAGGTACGGGACATCTTTAACTATGGCTACACCTTC. Translation: CASSHQVRDIFNYGYTF. J is TRBJ1-2 and V is TRBV4-3, with a weak D call TRBD1 (6 bases). V lost 3 bases and J 1 base, leaving 18 bases between the germline ends. The germline V gene has CDR1 LGHNA and CDR2 YSLEER. The CDR3 consists of 17 residues.

This clone came up a few times. The J gene is TRBJ2-3, the V gene TRBV2; 10 bases are shared with TRBD2. The germline CDR1 and CDR2 sequences are SNHLY and FYNNEI. The CDR3 totals 15 residues. V was pared by 6 bases and J by 0 bases, with 3 bases of the junction left unmatched. CDR3 bases: TGTGCCAGCAGAAAGCGGGGGGGTAGCACAGATACGCAGTATTTT. This gives the protein CASRKRGGSTDTQYF.

The chain employs TRBV5-8 and TRBJ1-5; D perhaps matches TRBD1 (6 bases). Germline V gives CDR1 SGHTS, CDR2 YDEGEE. The CDR3 covers 16 residues. V was shortened by 0 bases and J by 4 bases, with 14 bases between the two germline ends. CDR3 amino acids: CASSLGQGLGNQPQHF. Written as DNA, the CDR3 is TGTGCCAGCAGCTTGGGTCAGGGGCTGGGGAATCAGCCCCAGCATTTT.

The sample holds one count of this clone. The V gene is TRBV24-1, the J gene TRBJ2-2; a possible D gene is TRBD1 (5 bases). CDR3 length: 15 residues. Germline CDR1 and CDR2: KGHDR and SFDVKD. V lost 4 bases and J lost 4, with 12 bases in between. This CDR3 reads CATSDSDSPTGELFF. DNA of the CDR3: TGTGCCACCAGTGACTCCGACAGTCCCACCGGGGAGCTGTTTTTT.

V usage is TRBV27 and J usage is TRBJ2-2; 8 bases line up with TRBD2. There are 16 residues in the CDR3. CDR1 and CDR2 (germline): MNHEY, SMNVEV (reference sequence). The ends lost 4 bases at V and 1 base at J; junction bases unmatched: 5. CDR3 sequence (DNA): TGTGCCAGCAGTTCCACTAGCGGACTGAACACCGGGGAGCTGTTTTTT. It translates to CASSSTSGLNTGELFF.

J is TRBJ1-1 and V is TRBV5-1; 8 nucleotides match TRBD1. V trimming: 0 bases; J trimming: 6 bases; junction bases outside the gene matches: 16. The CDR3 is 18 amino acids. Germline CDR1 reads SGHRS; CDR2 reads YFSETQ. CDR3 bases: TGCGCCAGCAGCTTGGTGGCAGGGGGCGCGAATCGGGGCGCTGAAGCTTTCTTT. Amino acid sequence: CASSLVAGGANRGAEAFF.

V is TRBV30 and J is TRBJ2-5; 10 bases are shared with TRBD2. CDR3 length: 16 amino acids. V lost 3 bases, J lost 4 bases, and 11 bases stayed unmatched. Per the germline V gene, CDR1 is GTSNPN and CDR2 is SVGIG (reference sequence). The CDR3 loop reads CAWRPPLLAGVETQYF. The DNA for the CDR3 is TGTGCCTGGAGGCCCCCTCTCCTAGCGGGAGTAGAGACCCAGTACTTC.